This T cell receptor (beta chain) was recorded in a study of cytomegalovirus exposure and HLA in healthy donors. In the PCR, 60 Vbeta and 13 Jbeta primers were used. Repertoires were generated with immunoSEQ multiplex PCR, while TCRdb's copy carries only in-frame clones and drops some. The sample carries about 140,000 clones, roughly four fifths recorded once. On this clone itself: Antigen unknown.

General study results and limits: In presence/absence analyses, roughly uniform sequencing depth across donors was assumed. Using a false discovery rate of 0.05, a later analysis showed that about 16,000 TCR beta sequences were associated with HLA alleles.

The CDR3 runs to 15 residues. Germline trimming cut 0 bases from V and 2 bases from J; bases unmatched to any gene: 4. Germline CDR1 reads SGHKS; CDR2 reads YYEKEE (reference sequence). This sequence joins TRBV5-5 and TRBJ1-2, with TRBD1 matching 7 bases. This TCR came from a man in his forties in good health and CMV-seropositive. The sequencing sample was made of PBMCs. The CDR3 loop is CASSLAPGQNYGYTF. Here the CDR3 DNA reads TGTGCCAGCAGCTTGGCCCCGGGACAGAACTATGGCTACACCTTC. Together with reference TRBV5-5 and TRBJ1-2, the CDR3 gives the full variable domain: DAGVTQSPTHLIKTRGQQVTLRCSPISGHKSVSWYQQVLGQGPQFIFQYYEKEERGRGNFPDRFSARQFPNYSSELNVNALLLGDSALYLCASSLAPGQNYGYTFGSGTRLTVV.